The sequence of this TCR beta chain was determined in a study of T cells in localized non-small cell lung cancer. Sequenced by immunoSEQ multiplex PCR; TCRdb stores in-frame clones only, minus some. The repertoire has tens of thousands of clones, 78% of them found once; the top ten carry around a third. The CDR3 length is 13 residues. Germline V gene sequence: CDR1 MNHEY, CDR2 SVGAGI. V lost 8 bases, J lost 6 bases, and 8 bases stayed unmatched. The sequences come from peripheral blood, collected before any cancer treatment. This receptor was taken from an older male donor with stage II squamous cell lung carcinoma. The chain uses TRBV6-5 and TRBJ1-1, with 8 positions matching TRBD1. CDR3 nucleotide sequence: TGTGCCAGCGGTAGCAGGGGGCCCCCTGAAGCTTTCTTT. This sequence encodes CASGSRGPPEAFF.